This T cell receptor (beta chain) is drawn from a study of shared T cell receptors in the human thymus. This table comes from immunoSEQ multiplex PCR, and its TCRdb copy is limited to in-frame clones, with some not included. The repertoire holds about 380,000 clones, with approximately 95% as singletons. The CDR3 spans 15 residues. V trimming: 3 bases; J trimming: 8 bases; junction bases outside the gene matches: 6. Germline-derived CDR1 and CDR2 are KGHSH and LQKENI. The sequence was obtained from a human donor. Sequenced material: thymocytes. The rearrangement joins TRBV18 to TRBJ2-1, with TRBD2 matching over 11 bases. In DNA, the CDR3 is TGTGCCAGCTCACCCCCACTAGCGGGAGATGATGAGCAGTTCTTC. Translation: CASSPPLAGDDEQFF.